These T cell receptor beta chains were read from a single sample in a study of PD-1 blockade in classical Hodgkin lymphoma. Only in-frame clones appear in the TCRdb table, and some are missing; sequencing was by immunoSEQ multiplex PCR. The table has tens of thousands of clones, around 80% seen once. The material sequenced was peripheral blood mononuclear cells (PBMCs), taken before the fourth cycle of nivolumab. These receptor sequences come from a human donor with classical Hodgkin lymphoma. The CDR3 runs from the conserved cysteine through the conserved F or W. The D gene is left open where the match is weak. Part of the rows lack a size; the others show once, few, many or a class for expanded clones.

CDR3aa: CASSQERWEKLFF
CDR3nt: TGCGCCAGCAGCCAAGAACGTTGGGAAAAACTGTTTTTT
v_gene: TRBV4-3
abundance: -
d_gene: -
j_gene: TRBJ1-4

CDR3aa: CASSPEAGPYNEQFF
CDR3nt: TGTGCCAGCAGCCCAGAAGCGGGGCCGTACAATGAGCAGTTCTTC
v_gene: TRBV2
abundance: -
d_gene: TRBD2
j_gene: TRBJ2-1

CDR3aa: CASSQDRDINEKLFF
CDR3nt: TGTGCCAGCAGCCAAGATAGGGACATTAATGAAAAACTGTTTTTT
v_gene: TRBV4-2
abundance: -
d_gene: -
j_gene: TRBJ1-4

CDR3aa: CASSVASGSDILNTIYF
CDR3nt: TGTGCCAGCAGCGTAGCTTCTGGCAGCGACATACTAAACACCATATATTTT
v_gene: TRBV9
abundance: -
d_gene: -
j_gene: TRBJ1-3

CDR3aa: CASSLFAGMVDQPQHF
CDR3nt: TGTGCCAGCAGTTTATTTGCAGGGATGGTGGATCAGCCCCAGCATTTT
v_gene: TRBV28
abundance: once
d_gene: -
j_gene: TRBJ1-5

CDR3aa: CASTISVRTDNEKLFF
CDR3nt: TGTGCCAGCACCATCTCTGTCAGGACGGACAATGAAAAACTGTTTTTT
v_gene: TRBV5-6
abundance: -
d_gene: -
j_gene: TRBJ1-4

CDR3aa: CASSSGAWDEQFF
CDR3nt: TGTGCCAGCAGCTCCGGGGCCTGGGATGAGCAGTTCTTC
v_gene: TRBV7-9
abundance: -
d_gene: -
j_gene: TRBJ2-1

CDR3aa: CATSRDRGQSNYGYTF
CDR3nt: TGTGCCACCAGCAGAGATCGGGGACAGTCCAACTATGGCTACACCTTC
v_gene: TRBV15
abundance: -
d_gene: TRBD1
j_gene: TRBJ1-2

CDR3aa: CASSPGRPSDEKLFF
CDR3nt: TGTGCCAGCTCACCGGGCAGGCCCTCCGATGAAAAACTGTTTTTT
v_gene: TRBV18
abundance: -
d_gene: -
j_gene: TRBJ1-4

CDR3aa: CASSRTRVKTSGGLYNEQFF
CDR3nt: TGTGCCAGCAGCCGTACCAGAGTGAAGACTAGCGGGGGGCTCTACAATGAGCAGTTCTTC
v_gene: TRBV7-8
abundance: few
d_gene: TRBD2
j_gene: TRBJ2-1

CDR3aa: CAIRGGEQFF
CDR3nt: TGTGCCATTCGAGGGGGTGAGCAGTTCTTC
v_gene: TRBV19
abundance: -
d_gene: -
j_gene: TRBJ2-1

CDR3aa: CASSLALRGGGTEAFF
CDR3nt: TGTGCCAGCAGCTTGGCCTTGAGGGGAGGGGGCACTGAAGCTTTCTTT
v_gene: TRBV5-6
abundance: -
d_gene: -
j_gene: TRBJ1-1

CDR3aa: CASSIEDRRSGNTIYF
CDR3nt: TGTGCCAGCTCGATCGAAGACCGGCGCTCTGGAAACACCATATATTTT
v_gene: TRBV18
abundance: -
d_gene: -
j_gene: TRBJ1-3

CDR3aa: CASSQVAKPPSYEQYF
CDR3nt: TGTGCCAGCAGCCAAGTAGCCAAACCCCCCTCCTACGAGCAGTACTTC
v_gene: TRBV4-2
abundance: -
d_gene: -
j_gene: TRBJ2-7

CDR3aa: CASSTRLAGEETQYF
CDR3nt: TGTGCCAGCAGTACCCGACTAGCGGGGGAAGAGACCCAGTACTTC
v_gene: TRBV6-5
abundance: -
d_gene: TRBD2
j_gene: TRBJ2-5

CDR3aa: CASSLWDASSGNTIYF
CDR3nt: TGTGCCAGCAGCTTATGGGACGCCAGCTCTGGAAACACCATATATTTT
v_gene: TRBV7-2
abundance: -
d_gene: -
j_gene: TRBJ1-3

CDR3aa: CASSFNPGQYNSPLHF
CDR3nt: TGTGCCAGCAGCTTCAATCCGGGACAGTATAATTCACCCCTCCACTTT
v_gene: TRBV5-5
abundance: -
d_gene: TRBD1
j_gene: TRBJ1-6

CDR3aa: CASSINRGYEQYF
CDR3nt: TGTGCCAGTAGTATTAACAGGGGCTACGAGCAGTACTTC
v_gene: TRBV19
abundance: -
d_gene: TRBD1
j_gene: TRBJ2-7

CDR3aa: CASGLVQQGETQYF
CDR3nt: TGTGCTAGTGGTTTGGTACAGCAGGGAGAGACCCAGTACTTC
v_gene: TRBV12-5
abundance: -
d_gene: -
j_gene: TRBJ2-5

CDR3aa: CASSSRNPSTDTQYF
CDR3nt: TGTGCCAGCAGCTCCAGGAATCCTAGCACAGATACGCAGTATTTT
v_gene: TRBV7-2
abundance: -
d_gene: -
j_gene: TRBJ2-3

CDR3aa: CASSDRLTTELFF
CDR3nt: TGTGCCAGTAGTGATCGACTGACGACAGAACTGTTTTTT
v_gene: TRBV19
abundance: -
d_gene: -
j_gene: TRBJ1-4

CDR3aa: CASSLQGLTNEKLFF
CDR3nt: TGTGCCAGCAGTTTACAGGGTTTGACTAATGAAAAACTGTTTTTT
v_gene: TRBV6-1
abundance: -
d_gene: -
j_gene: TRBJ1-4

CDR3aa: CASSPSGAPDTQYF
CDR3nt: TGTGCCAGCTCACCCTCGGGGGCTCCAGATACGCAGTATTTT
v_gene: TRBV18
abundance: -
d_gene: -
j_gene: TRBJ2-3

CDR3aa: CAISGGNYEQYF
CDR3nt: TGTGCCATCAGTGGAGGGAACTACGAGCAGTACTTC
v_gene: TRBV10-3
abundance: once
d_gene: -
j_gene: TRBJ2-7

CDR3aa: CASSPQAISGNTIYF
CDR3nt: TGTGCCAGCAGTCCACAGGCGATCTCTGGAAACACCATATATTTT
v_gene: TRBV7-2
abundance: many
d_gene: -
j_gene: TRBJ1-3

CDR3aa: CASSYGQKNIQYF
CDR3nt: TGTGCCAGCAGCTACGGACAGAAAAACATTCAGTACTTC
v_gene: TRBV7-2
abundance: -
d_gene: -
j_gene: TRBJ2-4

CDR3aa: CASSDRWGANSPLHF
CDR3nt: TGTGCCAGCAGTGACCGGTGGGGGGCTAATTCACCCCTCCACTTT
v_gene: TRBV6-4
abundance: -
d_gene: -
j_gene: TRBJ1-6

CDR3aa: CASSPGTSPYNEQFF
CDR3nt: TGTGCCAGCAGTCCCGGGACGAGCCCCTACAATGAGCAGTTCTTC
v_gene: TRBV5-6
abundance: -
d_gene: -
j_gene: TRBJ2-1

CDR3aa: CASSETGAGNTIYF
CDR3nt: TGTGCCAGCAGCGAGACAGGGGCTGGAAACACCATATATTTT
v_gene: TRBV2
abundance: once
d_gene: TRBD1
j_gene: TRBJ1-3

CDR3aa: CASSSEGYLTEAFF
CDR3nt: TGCGCCAGCAGCTCCGAAGGGTATCTCACTGAAGCTTTCTTT
v_gene: TRBV5-1
abundance: -
d_gene: -
j_gene: TRBJ1-1

CDR3aa: CASLSGSVNTEAFF
CDR3nt: TGTGCCAGTCTCTCAGGTTCCGTGAACACTGAAGCTTTCTTT
v_gene: TRBV28
abundance: -
d_gene: -
j_gene: TRBJ1-1

CDR3aa: CAWSVRGQASSYNSPLHF
CDR3nt: TGTGCCTGGAGTGTAAGGGGACAGGCGAGCTCCTATAATTCACCCCTCCACTTT
v_gene: TRBV30
abundance: -
d_gene: TRBD1
j_gene: TRBJ1-6

CDR3aa: CASSRDRYGYTF
CDR3nt: TGTGCCAGTAGTCGCGACCGTTATGGCTACACCTTC
v_gene: TRBV19
abundance: -
d_gene: -
j_gene: TRBJ1-2

CDR3aa: CAWSVWDNSPLHF
CDR3nt: TGTGCCTGGAGTGTGTGGGATAATTCACCCCTCCACTTT
v_gene: TRBV30
abundance: -
d_gene: -
j_gene: TRBJ1-6

CDR3aa: CASSYTGGYYEQYF
CDR3nt: TGTGCCAGCAGTTACACAGGGGGCTACTACGAGCAGTACTTC
v_gene: TRBV6-5
abundance: -
d_gene: TRBD1
j_gene: TRBJ2-7

CDR3aa: CASSEDQTGIRPQHF
CDR3nt: TGTGCCAGCAGTGAGGACCAGACAGGGATCCGGCCCCAGCATTTT
v_gene: TRBV6-1
abundance: -
d_gene: TRBD1
j_gene: TRBJ1-5

CDR3aa: CASGLGHKGEKLFF
CDR3nt: TGTGCTAGTGGTTTGGGACACAAGGGGGAAAAACTGTTTTTT
v_gene: TRBV12-5
abundance: -
d_gene: -
j_gene: TRBJ1-4

CDR3aa: CASSLGQNPSYEQYF
CDR3nt: TGCGCCAGCAGCTTGGGACAGAACCCCTCCTACGAGCAGTACTTC
v_gene: TRBV5-1
abundance: -
d_gene: -
j_gene: TRBJ2-7

CDR3aa: CASSKACQGNTGELFF
CDR3nt: TGTGCCAGCAGCAAAGCTTGCCAGGGAAACACCGGGGAGCTGTTTTTT
v_gene: TRBV21-1
abundance: -
d_gene: -
j_gene: TRBJ2-2

CDR3aa: CASSSDPDPGANVLTF
CDR3nt: TGCGCCAGCAGCTCTGATCCTGATCCCGGGGCCAACGTCCTGACTTTC
v_gene: TRBV5-1
abundance: -
d_gene: -
j_gene: TRBJ2-6

CDR3aa: CSAQPGTGYGYTF
CDR3nt: TGCAGCGCCCAACCCGGGACAGGATATGGCTACACCTTC
v_gene: TRBV29-1
abundance: -
d_gene: TRBD1
j_gene: TRBJ1-2

CDR3aa: CASSDSYLTGRPNEQFF
CDR3nt: TGTGCCAGCAGTGACTCTTACCTGACAGGGCGACCGAATGAGCAGTTCTTC
v_gene: TRBV6-4
abundance: -
d_gene: TRBD1
j_gene: TRBJ2-1

CDR3aa: CASSQDAAGLTGELFF
CDR3nt: TGCGCCAGCAGCCAAGATGCAGCGGGCTTGACCGGGGAGCTGTTTTTT
v_gene: TRBV4-3
abundance: -
d_gene: -
j_gene: TRBJ2-2

CDR3aa: CASSEGPLAGGTDTQYF
CDR3nt: TGTGCCAGCAGCGAGGGGCCCCTAGCGGGGGGCACAGATACGCAGTATTTT
v_gene: TRBV9
abundance: few
d_gene: TRBD2
j_gene: TRBJ2-3

CDR3aa: CASSSQGLWDEKLFF
CDR3nt: TGCGCCAGCAGCTCACAGGGATTGTGGGATGAAAAACTGTTTTTT
v_gene: TRBV5-1
abundance: -
d_gene: -
j_gene: TRBJ1-4

CDR3aa: CASTRTDSNQPQHF
CDR3nt: TGTGCCAGCACCAGGACAGATAGCAATCAGCCCCAGCATTTT
v_gene: TRBV6-6
abundance: -
d_gene: -
j_gene: TRBJ1-5

CDR3aa: CASSSRTGGQETQYF
CDR3nt: TGCGCCAGCAGCTCGAGGACAGGGGGCCAAGAGACCCAGTACTTC
v_gene: TRBV5-1
abundance: -
d_gene: TRBD1
j_gene: TRBJ2-5

CDR3aa: CASSGSAGWNEKLFF
CDR3nt: TGTGCCAGCAGTGGGAGCGCAGGGTGGAATGAAAAACTGTTTTTT
v_gene: TRBV25-1
abundance: -
d_gene: -
j_gene: TRBJ1-4

CDR3aa: CASTGLLYEQYF
CDR3nt: TGTGCCAGTACGGGACTCCTCTACGAGCAGTACTTC
v_gene: TRBV2
abundance: -
d_gene: -
j_gene: TRBJ2-7

CDR3aa: CASSEALLTRQYF
CDR3nt: TGTGCCAGCAGTGAAGCGCTTCTGACGAGGCAGTACTTC
v_gene: TRBV2
abundance: -
d_gene: -
j_gene: TRBJ2-7

CDR3aa: CASSLVSGGRAGWQYF
CDR3nt: TGTGCCAGCAGCTTAGTGTCAGGCGGGAGAGCCGGTTGGCAGTATTTT
v_gene: TRBV11-2
abundance: -
d_gene: TRBD2
j_gene: TRBJ2-3

CDR3aa: CASSVDSSNQPQHF
CDR3nt: TGTGCCAGCAGCGTAGACAGTAGCAATCAGCCCCAGCATTTT
v_gene: TRBV9
abundance: -
d_gene: -
j_gene: TRBJ1-5

CDR3aa: CASTRGYTGELFF
CDR3nt: TGTGCCAGCACAAGAGGATACACCGGGGAGCTGTTTTTT
v_gene: TRBV6-6
abundance: -
d_gene: -
j_gene: TRBJ2-2

CDR3aa: CASSVQGTEADTQYF
CDR3nt: TGTGCCAGCAGCGTACAAGGAACGGAGGCAGATACGCAGTATTTT
v_gene: TRBV9
abundance: -
d_gene: -
j_gene: TRBJ2-3